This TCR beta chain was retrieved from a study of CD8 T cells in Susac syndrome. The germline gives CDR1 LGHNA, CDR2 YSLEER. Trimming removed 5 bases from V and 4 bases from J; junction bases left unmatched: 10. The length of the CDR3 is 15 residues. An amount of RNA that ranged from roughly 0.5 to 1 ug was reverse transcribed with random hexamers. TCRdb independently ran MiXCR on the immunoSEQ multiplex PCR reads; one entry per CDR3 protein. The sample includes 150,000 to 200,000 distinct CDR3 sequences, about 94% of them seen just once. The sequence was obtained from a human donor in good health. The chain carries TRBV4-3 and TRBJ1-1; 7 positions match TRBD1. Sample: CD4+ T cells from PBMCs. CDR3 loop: CASSSSTGQGTEAFF. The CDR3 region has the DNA TGCGCCAGCAGCTCCTCGACAGGGCAGGGCACTGAAGCTTTCTTT.